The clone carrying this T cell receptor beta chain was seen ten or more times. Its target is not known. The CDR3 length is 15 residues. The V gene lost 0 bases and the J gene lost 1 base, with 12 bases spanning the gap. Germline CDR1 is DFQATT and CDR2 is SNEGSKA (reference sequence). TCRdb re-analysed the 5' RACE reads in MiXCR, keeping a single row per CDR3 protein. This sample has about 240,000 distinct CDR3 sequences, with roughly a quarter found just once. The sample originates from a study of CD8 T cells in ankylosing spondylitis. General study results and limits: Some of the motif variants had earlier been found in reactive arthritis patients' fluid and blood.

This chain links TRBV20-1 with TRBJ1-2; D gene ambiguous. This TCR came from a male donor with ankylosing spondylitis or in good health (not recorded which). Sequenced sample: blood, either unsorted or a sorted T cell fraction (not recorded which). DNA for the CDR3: TGCAGTGCTAGAGATCTGTCTGAGGTTAACTATGGCTACACCTTC. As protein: CSARDLSEVNYGYTF.